This T cell receptor beta chain was documented in a study of blood T cell repertoires in COVID-19. Study at large: Spain, Italy and the United States supplied samples that represented acute and convalescent COVID-19. PBMCs, B-cell-depleted T cells, or T cells provided the cDNA or gDNA that made up the material.

TCRdb's copy holds only in-frame clones and misses some; the assay was immunoSEQ multiplex PCR. The table has about 89,000 clones, about 74% seen once; the top ten hold 40% to 60%. The germline V and J ends were trimmed by 3 bases and 6 bases, with 13 bases remaining between them. CDR3 length equals 14 residues. In germline, CDR1 is SEHNR, CDR2 FQNEAQ (reference sequence). This chain links TRBV7-9 with TRBJ2-3, with D unresolved. Sequenced material: peripheral blood. This TCR was sampled from a human donor in a cohort sampled during active COVID-19. This chain's CDR3 is CASSFPAVWDTQYF. The CDR3 DNA is TGTGCCAGCAGCTTCCCCGCGGTGTGGGATACGCAGTATTTT.